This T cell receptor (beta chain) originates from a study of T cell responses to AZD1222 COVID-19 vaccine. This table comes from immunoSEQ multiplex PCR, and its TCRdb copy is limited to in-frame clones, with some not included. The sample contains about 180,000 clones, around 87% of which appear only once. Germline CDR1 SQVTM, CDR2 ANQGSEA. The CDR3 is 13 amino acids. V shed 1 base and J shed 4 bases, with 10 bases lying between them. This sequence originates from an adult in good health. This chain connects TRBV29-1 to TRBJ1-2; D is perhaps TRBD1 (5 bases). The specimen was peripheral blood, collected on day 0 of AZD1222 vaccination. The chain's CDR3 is CSVEGPGAYGYTF. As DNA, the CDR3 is TGCAGCGTTGAAGGTCCCGGGGCCTATGGCTACACCTTC. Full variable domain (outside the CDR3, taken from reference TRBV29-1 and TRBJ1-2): SAVISQKPSRDICQRGTSLTIQCQVDSQVTMMFWYRQQPGQSLTLIATANQGSEATYESGFVIDKFPISRPNLTFSTLTVSNMSPEDSSIYLCSVEGPGAYGYTFGSGTRLTVV.